Listed here are 24 T cell receptor beta chains from one sample, sequenced in a study of T cell responses to AZD1222 COVID-19 vaccine. TCRdb keeps only in-frame clones here, not all; method: immunoSEQ multiplex PCR. The table includes approximately 150,000 clones, around 92% detected once. The sequenced sample was peripheral blood, obtained after recovery from COVID-19. The receptors here all came from an adult who had recovered from COVID-19.

The V and J genes are TRBV6-2 or TRBV6-3 and TRBJ2-6; weak D call: TRBD2 (5 bases). CDR1 and CDR2 (germline): MNHEY, SVGEGT. The V and J ends lost 1 base and 0 bases respectively, with 19 bases between them. This CDR3 region has 20 residues. The DNA for the CDR3 is TGTGCCAGCAGTTACTTGCGGTATCGGACTCCTAGCTCTGGGGCCAACGTCCTGACTTTC. It yields the protein CASSYLRYRTPSSGANVLTF.

This chain connects TRBV4-2 to TRBJ2-3; 7 positions agree with TRBD2. This CDR3 spans 16 amino acids. V trimming: 4 bases; J trimming: 6 bases; junction bases outside the gene matches: 13. Germline V lookup: CDR1 LGHNA, CDR2 YNFKEQ. Written as DNA, the CDR3 is TGTGCCAGCAGCCCGACCGGGACTACCCAGATGGATACGCAGTATTTT. Amino acid sequence: CASSPTGTTQMDTQYF.

The rearrangement joins TRBV10-2 to TRBJ2-3; 13 bases are a match to TRBD2. Germline lookup yields CDR1 WSHSY and CDR2 SAAADI. CDR3 length: 20 amino acids. V gave up 10 bases and J gave up 6 bases; unmatched junction bases: 25. The CDR3, as DNA: TGCGCCACCGTCCGACAATCACCGGGACTAGCGGGATCGCGTTTGGATACGCAGTATTTT. This translates into CATVRQSPGLAGSRLDTQYF.

The rearrangement links TRBV14 to TRBJ2-7; D possibly matches TRBD1 or TRBD2 (5 bases each). CDR3 length equals 12 residues. V lost 5 bases, J lost 4 bases, and 9 bases lay in between. Germline CDR1 is SGHDN and CDR2 is FVKESK. CDR3 in DNA: TGTGCCAGCAGCGGGACGGAATACGAGCAGTACTTC. It is translated as CASSGTEYEQYF.

The chain combines TRBV28 with TRBJ2-1; 7 positions match TRBD1. From germline, CDR1 is MDHEN and CDR2 SYDVKM. The CDR3 length is 16 residues. After removal of 7 bases from V and 4 bases from J, the junction contained 13 bases not matched to a gene. As DNA, the CDR3 is TGTGCCAGCACCCCCCTAACAGGGGTAGAGTACAATGAGCAGTTCTTC. The encoded protein is CASTPLTGVEYNEQFF.

This rearrangement joins TRBV21-1 to TRBJ2-7; the D call of TRBD1 is as the table states it, not checked on the DNA. TRBV21-1 is labeled a pseudogene. This CDR3 comprises 14 residues. CDR3 residues: CASTKTGAHYEQYF. As DNA, the CDR3 is TGTGCCAGCACAAAGACAGGGGCCCACTACGAGCAGTACTTC.

V is TRBV9 and J is TRBJ2-3, with 13 bases fitting TRBD2. J was trimmed by 1 base and V by 4 bases; bases with no gene match: 3. Germline V gives CDR1 SGDLS, CDR2 YYNGEE. The CDR3 is made up of 16 amino acids. The CDR3 DNA is TGTGCCAGCAGCCAAACTAGCGGGAGGGGCACAGATACGCAGTATTTT. Translating it yields CASSQTSGRGTDTQYF.

The rearrangement uses TRBV19 and TRBJ1-3; no firm D call. V was clipped by 3 bases and J by 4 bases, with 10 bases between them. In germline, CDR1 is LNHDA, CDR2 SQIVND (reference sequence). This CDR3 has 14 residues. This chain's CDR3 is CASSIGQSGNTIYF. CDR3 DNA: TGTGCCAGTAGTATCGGCCAGTCAGGAAACACCATATATTTT.

The rearrangement joins TRBV7-9 to TRBJ1-1, with D unresolved. Germline V gene lookup returns CDR1 SEHNR and CDR2 FQNEAQ (reference sequence). This CDR3 is built from 13 residues. Trimming removed 0 bases from V and 5 bases from J, with 7 bases in between. As DNA, the CDR3 is TGTGCCAGCAGCTTAGCTTCGGGTACTGAAGCTTTCTTT. It translates to CASSLASGTEAFF.

This clone was counted a single time. The rearrangement uses TRBV28 and TRBJ2-3, with D tentatively TRBD1 (5 bases). CDR1 and CDR2 from the germline V gene are MDHEN and SYDVKM. The CDR3 consists of 13 residues. V lost 4 bases and J lost 4, with 9 bases in between. CDR3 nucleotide sequence: TGTGCCAGCAGTTCAGGGCAGGCAGATACGCAGTATTTT. Protein product: CASSSGQADTQYF.

V and J are TRBV5-8 and TRBJ1-5; D unclear. From germline, CDR1 is SGHTS and CDR2 YDEGEE. Trimming removed 4 bases at V and 0 bases at J, with 11 bases between. The CDR3 covers 15 residues. This CDR3 is CASSRYRFSNQPQHF. CDR3 nucleotides: TGTGCCAGCAGCCGGTACAGATTTAGCAATCAGCCCCAGCATTTT.

The chain joins TRBV27 to TRBJ2-2, with 10 nucleotides matching TRBD2. The CDR3 extends over 16 amino acids. Germline values: CDR1 MNHEY, CDR2 SMNVEV (reference sequence). V dropped 6 bases and J dropped 3; count of bases not matched to a gene: 7. CDR3 residues: CASSLRAGGDTGELFF. The CDR3 nucleotides are TGTGCCAGCAGCCTCAGAGCGGGAGGGGACACCGGGGAGCTGTTTTTT.

The J gene is TRBJ2-3, the V gene TRBV18; D might be TRBD2 (5 bases). Germline lookup yields CDR1 KGHSH and CDR2 LQKENI. The CDR3 has 15 amino acids. Trimming took off 3 bases at V and 0 bases at J, with 10 bases between the two ends. CDR3 region: CASSPGGGSTDTQYF. CDR3 DNA: TGTGCCAGCTCACCTGGAGGCGGGAGCACAGATACGCAGTATTTT.

V usage is TRBV7-3 and J usage is TRBJ2-7; D is possibly TRBD1 or TRBD2 (5 bases each). V dropped 5 bases and J dropped 0 bases, with 11 bases sitting between them. Per the germline V gene, CDR1 is SGHTA and CDR2 is FQGTGA. The CDR3 length is 14 residues. This CDR3 reads CASSLDGASYEQYF. The CDR3 nucleotides read TGTGCCAGCAGCCTCGACGGGGCCTCCTACGAGCAGTACTTC. Full variable domain (remainder filled in from reference TRBV7-3 and TRBJ2-7): GAGVSQTPSNKVTEKGKYVELRCDPISGHTALYWYRQSLGQGPEFLIYFQGTGAADDSGLPNDRFFAVRPEGSVSTLKIQRTERGDSAVYLCASSLDGASYEQYFGPGTRLTVT.

The V gene is TRBV13, the J gene TRBJ1-1; TRBD1 might be the D (6 bases). This CDR3 has 14 residues. The V end was cut by 3 bases, the J end by 7 bases, with 15 bases between. CDR1 and CDR2 (germline): PRHDT, FYEKMQ (reference sequence). CDR3 coding DNA: TGTGCCAGCAGCTTCACTGTTGGGGGCGTTGAAGCTTTCTTT. It codes for CASSFTVGGVEAFF.

V is TRBV19 and J is TRBJ2-7; 11 nucleotides align to TRBD1. Germline CDR1 and CDR2: LNHDA and SQIVND (reference sequence). With V trimmed by 6 bases and J by 4 bases, 11 bases remained unmatched. The length of the CDR3 is 16 residues. The CDR3 region has the DNA TGTGCCAGTAGCAAGAGGACAGGGGGCTTTACTTACGAGCAGTACTTC. Translating gives CASSKRTGGFTYEQYF.

The table lists this clone with a count of one. CDR3 sequence: CASSEKTGSYGYTF. The CDR3 DNA reads as TGTGCCAGCAGTGAAAAGACAGGGAGCTATGGCTACACCTTC. The V and J genes are TRBV6-1 and TRBJ1-2; 7 bases are a match to TRBD1. Germline V CDR1 and CDR2: MNHNS, SASEGT. Germline trimming cut 2 bases from V and 4 bases from J; bases unmatched to any gene: 4. CDR3 size: 14 residues.

J is TRBJ1-4 and V is TRBV2; no definite D call. Trimming stripped 1 base from V and 7 bases from J, with 13 bases between. CDR1 SNHLY and CDR2 FYNNEI come from the germline V gene. The CDR3 contains 15 residues. The CDR3 sequence is CASSEGPSLGEKLFF. The CDR3 nucleotides read TGTGCCAGCAGTGAAGGACCGAGCCTTGGTGAAAAACTGTTTTTT.

The chain joins TRBV18 to TRBJ1-2; D remains unclear. V gave up 5 bases and J gave up 7 bases, with 14 bases separating them. Germline lookup yields CDR1 KGHSH and CDR2 LQKENI. The CDR3 is made up of 13 amino acids. The CDR3 sequence: CASSSDPTSGYTF. The CDR3 DNA sequence: TGTGCCAGCTCATCGGACCCGACTAGTGGCTACACCTTC.

The V gene is TRBV20-1, the J gene TRBJ2-1; 7 bases align to TRBD2. This CDR3 contains 18 residues. Per germline, CDR1 DFQATT and CDR2 SNEGSKA (reference sequence). With V trimmed by 3 bases and J by 4 bases, 18 bases remained unmatched. The CDR3 loop is CSASQSGRVLASYNEQFF. CDR3 in DNA: TGCAGTGCTAGTCAGTCGGGGAGGGTACTAGCGTCGTACAATGAGCAGTTCTTC.

The V and J genes are TRBV4-1 and TRBJ2-1; D remains unclear. This CDR3 is built from 13 residues. The germline V gene encodes CDR1 MGHRA and CDR2 YSYEKL. The V end lost 4 bases, the J end lost 13 bases, and 17 bases lay between the germline ends. DNA of the CDR3: TGCGCCAGCAGCCCACCCCTACGGCCAGATCAGTTCTTC. Translating it yields CASSPPLRPDQFF.

This clone was seen only once. This chain uses TRBV30 with TRBJ1-2, with 7 nucleotides matching TRBD1. With 3 bases clipped from V and 10 bases from J, the junction kept 8 bases outside the gene matches. The CDR3 runs to 12 residues. The germline gives CDR1 GTSNPN, CDR2 SVGIG (reference sequence). As DNA, the CDR3 is TGTGCCTGGAGCGAAATCAGGGGGGTCTACACCTTC. Its translation: CAWSEIRGVYTF.

V usage is TRBV5-4 and J usage is TRBJ1-2, with D uncertain. The CDR3 extends over 13 amino acids. Trimming removed 4 bases at V and 6 bases at J, with 13 bases between. The germline V gene has CDR1 SGHNT and CDR2 YYREEE (reference sequence). For the CDR3, the DNA is TGTGCCAGCAGCCCTGGATGGCAGAATGGCTACACCTTC. This translates into CASSPGWQNGYTF.

Notes on this clone: At the DNA level, this CDR3 is encoded by other sequences in the same sample as well. The chain has TRBV5-1 and TRBJ2-6, with D unresolved. Trimming took off 7 bases at V and 0 bases at J, with 5 bases between the two ends. There are 13 residues in the CDR3. CDR1 SGHRS and CDR2 YFSETQ come from the germline V gene. The CDR3 nucleotides read TGCGCCAGCTCACCCTCTGGGGCCAACGTCCTGACTTTC. It encodes CASSPSGANVLTF.